The entry below describes one T cell receptor beta chain. Antigen unknown. Measured with immunoSEQ multiplex PCR; TCRdb has only the in-frame clones, and not every one. Of about 110,000 clones in the sample, about 86% were seen once. The data were taken from a study of T cell responses to AZD1222 COVID-19 vaccine. Whole-study results and caveats: The peak T cell response came first, and repertoires were sampled only after it. At 160-218 and 743-854, vaccine-associated CD4 TCRs were dominant, and they spanned spike.

Germline values: CDR1 LGHDT, CDR2 YNNKEL (reference sequence). The CDR3 extends over 15 amino acids. Trimming took off 0 bases at V and 12 bases at J, with 20 bases between the two ends. This specimen consisted of peripheral blood, obtained on day 0 of AZD1222 vaccination. V usage is TRBV3-1 (or the pseudogene TRBV3-2) and J usage is TRBJ1-1; D gene uncertain. This receptor was taken from an adult in good health. The DNA for the CDR3 is TGTGCCAGCAGCCAAGACCAGAGTGGTGCTGGTGGAACTTTCTTT. Amino acids: CASSQDQSGAGGTFF.